Each of the 11 T cell receptor beta chains below was sequenced from the same sample in a study of T cells after yellow fever vaccination. TCRdb reprocessed the 5' RACE reads via MiXCR and lists one record per CDR3 protein. The table has 250,000 or so distinct CDR3 sequences, approximately 3.5% seen once; the top ten hold 15% to 20%. Sequencing used PBMCs, obtained 15 days after the yellow fever booster vaccination. The receptors here all came from a man between 18 and 29 years old who received the YFV17D yellow fever vaccine.

In its sample, this clonotype was seen many times. The rearrangement links TRBV7-2 to TRBJ1-4, with D perhaps matching TRBD1 (5 bases). Germline lookup yields CDR1 SGHTA and CDR2 FQGNSA. The V end lost 5 bases, the J end lost 3 bases, and 10 bases lay between the germline ends. The CDR3 has 14 amino acids. In DNA, the CDR3 is TGTGCCAGCAGCAAGGGGCTGGCTAATGAAAAACTGTTTTTT. Encoded protein: CASSKGLANEKLFF.

This clonotype was counted at least ten times. The chain joins TRBV5-5 to TRBJ1-2; D uncertain. Germline-derived CDR1 and CDR2 are SGHKS and YYEKEE (reference sequence). The germline V and J ends were trimmed by 4 bases and 10 bases, with 14 bases remaining between them. CDR3 length equals 12 residues. DNA of the CDR3: TGTGCCAGCAGCGCCCCCGGGCATCTCTACACCTTC. It codes for CASSAPGHLYTF.

This clonotype was seen ten or more times. The chain recombines TRBV24-1 with TRBJ2-1; D gene unclear. CDR1 KGHDR and CDR2 SFDVKD come from the germline V gene. The CDR3 covers 12 residues. Trimming stripped 5 bases from V and 6 bases from J, with 7 bases between. The CDR3 protein is CATSAGVNEQFF. CDR3 DNA: TGTGCCACCAGTGCGGGCGTCAATGAGCAGTTCTTC.

In its sample, this clonotype was seen many times. The chain employs TRBV6-1 and TRBJ1-5, with unresolved D. CDR3 length: 16 amino acids. The germline V and J ends were trimmed by 3 bases and 0 bases, with 12 bases remaining between them. Germline V gene data show CDR1 as MNHNS and CDR2 as SASEGT. CDR3 coding DNA: TGTGCCAGCAGTGAGTGGGCGCGCGGTAGCAATCAGCCCCAGCATTTT. As protein: CASSEWARGSNQPQHF.

The sample holds many counts of this clonotype. The chain uses TRBV2 and TRBJ2-7; 7 bases are shared with TRBD1. The CDR3 length is 14 residues. In germline, CDR1 is SNHLY, CDR2 FYNNEI. With V trimmed by 7 bases and J by 2 bases, 8 bases remained unmatched. In DNA form, the CDR3 reads TGTGCCAGCACCGGGACAGCAAGAACCTACGAGCAGTACTTC. Protein product: CASTGTARTYEQYF.

This clonotype was observed at least ten times. The chain links TRBV6-5 to TRBJ2-3; D is undetermined. CDR3 size: 12 residues. Germline CDR1 MNHEY, CDR2 SVGAGI. The V and J ends lost 6 bases and 4 bases respectively, with 8 bases between them. CDR3 sequence (DNA): TGTGCCAGCAGCGCCCCATCAGATACGCAGTATTTT. This translates into CASSAPSDTQYF.

This clonotype came up many times. The J gene is TRBJ1-4, the V gene TRBV7-8; a possible D gene is TRBD1 (5 bases). Germline assignment: CDR1 SGHVS and CDR2 FQNEAQ. This CDR3 comprises 13 residues. Between the trimmed V and J ends, which lost 6 bases and 6 bases, there was a span of 11 bases. The CDR3 spells CASSRGGYEKLFF. The CDR3, as DNA: TGTGCCAGCAGTCGGGGGGGGTATGAAAAACTGTTTTTT.

Ten or more counts support this clonotype. This chain uses TRBV5-6 with TRBJ2-7; maybe TRBD2 (6 bases). The V end lost 6 bases, the J end lost 6 bases, and 13 bases lay between the germline ends. CDR3 length equals 12 residues. The V gene's germline CDR1 is SGHDT and CDR2 YYEEEE. CDR3 nucleotides: TGTGCCAGCACCCAAGGAGGGGTCGAGCAGTACTTC. Translated: CASTQGGVEQYF.

This clonotype has a count of ten or more. V gene TRBV6-5 combines with J gene TRBJ2-4, with D unresolved. The CDR3 is 16 residues long. Trimming cost V 0 bases and J 3 bases, with 12 bases left between them. The germline CDR1 and CDR2 sequences are MNHEY and SVGAGI. CDR3 nucleotides: TGTGCCAGCAGTTACTCCTTCAGCCGAATCAAAAACATTCAGTACTTC. Residues: CASSYSFSRIKNIQYF.

This clonotype was counted many times. The rearrangement joins TRBV7-9 to TRBJ2-1, with TRBD1 as a possible D gene (8 bases). The CDR3 covers 16 residues. Trimming took 5 bases from V and 0 from J, leaving 14 bases between them. The germline CDR1 and CDR2 sequences are SEHNR and FQNEAQ (reference sequence). In nucleotides, the CDR3 is TGTGCCAGCAGCACAGGGGGGGCACTCTCCTACAATGAGCAGTTCTTC. Translating gives CASSTGGALSYNEQFF.

This clonotype was recorded many times. The rearrangement links TRBV7-9 to TRBJ1-2, with 8 bases aligning to TRBD1. The CDR3 contains 13 residues. Losses at the gene ends were 1 base for V and 8 bases for J; bases not matched to a gene: 3. The germline V gene encodes CDR1 SEHNR and CDR2 FQNEAQ (reference sequence). CDR3 sequence reads: CASSLEAGGGYTF. The CDR3 nucleotides are TGTGCCAGCAGCTTAGAAGCAGGGGGCGGCTACACCTTC.